A selection of T cell receptor beta chains follows, all from one sample in a study of spatial heterogeneity in lung cancer. One entry per CDR3 protein results from TCRdb running MiXCR on the 5' RACE reads. Here the sample spans around 66,000 distinct CDR3 sequences, about 6.3% being singletons. Sequences were derived from PBMCs, sampled at surgery. These receptors were collected from a female donor with early-stage non-small cell lung cancer. The CDR3 runs from the conserved cysteine through the conserved F or W. D genes are given only for firm matches. Clone size is stated in some rows and not others, as once, few, many or a class when expanded.

V,D,size,J,CDR3,DNA
TRBV7-8,.,many,TRBJ1-6,CASSPAQGNAYNSPLHF,TGTGCCAGCAGCCCCGCCCAGGGGAACGCCTATAATTCACCCCTCCACTTT
TRBV11-2,TRBD1,many,TRBJ1-2,CASSPGQFNYGYTF,TGTGCCAGCAGCCCGGGACAGTTCAACTATGGCTACACCTTC
TRBV20-1,.,many,TRBJ1-2,CSTRRDSYYGYTF,TGCAGTACCCGCCGCGACAGCTACTATGGCTACACCTTC
TRBV11-3,TRBD2,few,TRBJ2-2,CASWTGLAYAGELFF,TGTGCCAGCTGGACGGGACTAGCTTACGCCGGGGAGCTGTTTTTT
TRBV4-2,.,many,TRBJ1-4,CASSQATGEKLFF,TGTGCCAGCAGCCAGGCTACAGGTGAAAAACTGTTTTTT
TRBV7-6,.,.,TRBJ2-1,CASSFGVTYNEQFF,TGTGCCAGCAGCTTCGGGGTAACCTACAATGAGCAGTTCTTC
TRBV5-1,.,many,TRBJ1-1,CASSLGVDTEAFF,TGCGCCAGCAGCTTAGGGGTCGACACTGAAGCTTTCTTT
TRBV5-1,.,many,TRBJ2-2,CASKETGNTGELFF,TGCGCCAGCAAAGAGACAGGGAACACCGGGGAGCTGTTTTTT
TRBV27,.,medium-sized,TRBJ2-7,CASSLVGPGSLYEQYF,TGTGCCAGCAGTTTAGTAGGGCCGGGAAGCCTCTACGAGCAGTACTTC
TRBV7-3,TRBD2,.,TRBJ2-1,CASSLPSGSNEQFF,TGTGCCAGCAGCCTGCCTAGCGGGAGTAACGAGCAGTTCTTC
TRBV7-7,.,many,TRBJ2-1,CASSLSGNNEQFF,TGTGCCAGCTCCTTGAGCGGCAACAATGAGCAGTTCTTC
TRBV5-1,.,.,TRBJ1-3,CASSTPPGPWYATFGNTIYF,TGCGCCAGCAGCACCCCACCGGGACCCTGGTATGCCACCTTTGGAAACACCATATATTTT
TRBV28,.,many,TRBJ2-3,CASSSASVGADTQYF,TGTGCCAGCAGTTCGGCTAGCGTTGGAGCAGATACGCAGTATTTT
TRBV2,.,many,TRBJ1-5,CASSAGENQPQHF,TGTGCCAGCAGTGCGGGAGAGAATCAGCCCCAGCATTTT
TRBV28,TRBD1,.,TRBJ1-4,CAGSKPGQGIEKLFF,TGTGCCGGCAGTAAACCGGGACAGGGGATCGAAAAACTGTTTTTT
TRBV2,.,many,TRBJ2-3,CASSDSPQTQYF,TGTGCCAGCAGTGATAGCCCCCAGACGCAGTATTTT
TRBV14,.,many,TRBJ1-5,CASRGRPQHF,TGTGCCAGCCGGGGGAGGCCCCAGCATTTT
TRBV27,.,many,TRBJ2-7,CASSSPTYEQYF,TGTGCCAGCAGTTCTCCCACCTACGAGCAGTACTTC
TRBV5-1,.,few,TRBJ1-3,CASSIQGSSGNTIYF,TGCGCCAGCAGTATCCAGGGGAGCTCTGGAAACACCATATATTTT
TRBV28,.,.,TRBJ2-1,CTSSLTAGAVLYNEQFF,TGTACCAGCAGTTTGACGGCGGGGGCCGTACTTTACAATGAGCAGTTCTTC
TRBV12-3/TRBV12-4,.,.,TRBJ1-4,CASRYSGATNEKLFF,TGTGCCAGCAGATACTCAGGCGCAACTAATGAAAAACTGTTTTTT
TRBV13,.,few,TRBJ2-7,CASSGPSYEQYF,TGTGCCAGCAGCGGTCCCAGCTACGAGCAGTACTTC
TRBV7-2,TRBD1,.,TRBJ2-7,CASSSGTGFYEQYF,TGTGCCAGCAGCTCCGGGACAGGGTTCTACGAGCAGTACTTC
TRBV9,.,.,TRBJ1-2,CASSARGGNGYTF,TGTGCCAGCAGCGCCCGTGGGGGGAACGGCTACACCTTC
TRBV2,.,few,TRBJ2-3,CASSGSTDTQYF,TGTGCCAGCAGTGGGAGCACAGATACGCAGTATTTT
TRBV6-5,.,.,TRBJ1-5,CASKSGGSNQPQHF,TGTGCCAGCAAGAGTGGTGGGAGCAATCAGCCCCAGCATTTT
TRBV19,.,few,TRBJ1-2,CASSIALGVGYTF,TGTGCCAGTAGTATAGCGCTCGGCGTTGGCTACACCTTC
TRBV7-9,TRBD1,few,TRBJ2-3,CASSQMSGQGAGYTQYF,TGTGCCAGCAGCCAAATGTCGGGACAGGGGGCAGGGTATACGCAGTATTTT
TRBV7-2,.,many,TRBJ2-1,CASSLGASGAHEQFF,TGTGCCAGCAGCTTAGGGGCCTCTGGGGCGCATGAGCAGTTCTTC
TRBV6-1,TRBD1,few,TRBJ1-2,CASRIQGNYGYTF,TGTGCCAGCAGAATACAGGGGAACTATGGCTACACCTTC
TRBV6-5,.,.,TRBJ2-7,CASSYQGNYEQYF,TGTGCCAGCAGTTACCAGGGGAACTACGAGCAGTACTTC
TRBV12-3/TRBV12-4,.,many,TRBJ1-3,CASRGSGNTIYF,TGTGCCAGCAGGGGCTCTGGAAACACCATATATTTT
TRBV24-1,.,few,TRBJ2-3,CATSDYRQSTDTQYF,TGTGCCACCAGTGATTATAGGCAGAGCACAGATACGCAGTATTTT
TRBV20-1,.,few,TRBJ2-2,CSARDSLNTGELFF,TGCAGTGCTAGAGACAGTTTGAACACCGGGGAGCTGTTTTTT
TRBV11-3,.,.,TRBJ2-1,CASSLDRFPGVAYNEQFF,TGTGCCAGCAGCTTAGACAGGTTTCCGGGAGTTGCCTACAATGAGCAGTTCTTC
TRBV15,.,many,TRBJ1-1,CASWAGTQNTEAFF,TGTGCCTCCTGGGCCGGGACACAGAACACTGAAGCTTTCTTT
TRBV6-2/TRBV6-3,TRBD1,many,TRBJ1-1,CASSEDGQGDTEAFF,TGTGCCAGCAGCGAGGACGGACAGGGAGATACTGAAGCTTTCTTT
TRBV10-3,TRBD1,few,TRBJ2-7,CAIKGTGSSYEQYF,TGTGCCATCAAAGGGACAGGGTCCTCCTACGAGCAGTACTTC
TRBV7-2,TRBD2,.,TRBJ2-1,CASSLSSGTYNEQFF,TGTGCCAGCAGCTTATCTAGCGGCACCTACAATGAGCAGTTCTTC
TRBV19,TRBD1,many,TRBJ2-5,CASNPGQGWQETQYF,TGTGCCAGTAATCCGGGACAGGGGTGGCAAGAGACCCAGTACTTC
TRBV5-1,.,many,TRBJ1-4,CASSFRGDIYGDEKLFF,TGCGCCAGCAGCTTTAGAGGCGACATTTACGGAGATGAAAAACTGTTTTTT
TRBV20-1,TRBD1,many,TRBJ1-1,CSARTMTGVTEAFF,TGCAGTGCTAGGACGATGACAGGGGTCACTGAAGCTTTCTTT